These T cell receptor beta chains were read from a single sample in a study of T-cell memory formation after mild COVID-19. MiXCR, run by TCRdb on the 5' RACE reads, gives a single entry per CDR3 protein. The sample holds 300,000 to 400,000 distinct CDR3 sequences, approximately 29% seen once. Sequencing used PBMCs or a T cell subset sorted from them (not recorded which). The receptors derive from an adult woman who had mild COVID-19 (a few samples of this study predate the infection). Cell type and time point are not known. CDR3s include the opening cysteine and the closing phenylalanine or tryptophan. Each record gives: CDR3 length, D gene, V gene, clone size, J gene, CDR3 protein, CDR3 DNA. D genes are given only for firm matches. Some rows have no size entry. The others give once, few or many, or a class for an expanded clone.

>14|.|TRBV6-5|.|TRBJ2-7
CASSYQVPPYEQYF
TGTGCCAGCAGTTACCAGGTCCCTCCCTACGAGCAGTACTTC
>12|.|TRBV11-3|.|TRBJ2-3
CASSPSVDTQYF
TGTGCCAGCAGTCCTAGCGTAGATACGCAGTATTTT
>12|.|TRBV20-1|.|TRBJ1-5
CSATGGDQPQHF
TGCAGTGCTACCGGTGGGGATCAGCCCCAGCATTTT
>10|.|TRBV7-9|few|TRBJ2-5
CASSHETQYF
TGTGCCAGCAGCCACGAGACCCAGTACTTC
>15|.|TRBV20-1|few|TRBJ1-6
CSALAEGTSNSPLHF
TGCAGTGCCCTTGCTGAAGGGACATCCAATTCACCCCTCCACTTT
>12|.|TRBV11-3|.|TRBJ2-7
CASSLVVHEQYF
TGTGCCAGCAGCTTAGTCGTGCACGAGCAGTACTTC
>16|.|TRBV3-1|.|TRBJ2-2
CASSPGGILNTGELFF
TGTGCCAGCAGCCCAGGAGGGATATTGAACACCGGGGAGCTGTTTTTT
>12|TRBD2|TRBV7-6|.|TRBJ2-3
CASRGGADTQYF
TGTGCCAGCCGGGGGGGCGCAGATACGCAGTATTTT
>14|.|TRBV7-9|few|TRBJ2-2
CASSKDGNTGELFF
TGTGCCAGCAGCAAGGACGGGAACACCGGGGAGCTGTTTTTT
>16|.|TRBV30|few|TRBJ2-2
CAWRPVGAANTGELFF
TGTGCCTGGAGGCCCGTTGGGGCTGCGAACACCGGGGAGCTGTTTTTT
>15|.|TRBV11-2|.|TRBJ1-5
CASSLESSNNQPQHF
TGTGCCAGCAGCTTAGAATCCAGTAACAATCAGCCCCAGCATTTT
>14|TRBD1|TRBV5-6|.|TRBJ1-2
CASSWGQGSYGYTF
TGTGCCAGCAGCTGGGGACAGGGGAGCTATGGCTACACCTTC
>14|TRBD1|TRBV4-1|.|TRBJ2-1
CASSRGTGKNEQFF
TGCGCCAGCAGCCGGGGGACAGGGAAGAATGAGCAGTTCTTC
>14|.|TRBV7-9|few|TRBJ2-5
CASSHSVGGETQYF
TGTGCCAGCAGCCACAGTGTAGGTGGAGAGACCCAGTACTTC
>15|.|TRBV7-9|few|TRBJ2-2
CASSYGPENTGELFF
TGTGCCAGCAGCTACGGACCGGAGAACACCGGGGAGCTGTTTTTT
>12|.|TRBV30|few|TRBJ2-3
CAWSHGADTQYF
TGTGCCTGGAGTCACGGGGCAGATACGCAGTATTTT
>13|TRBD2|TRBV7-2|.|TRBJ2-1
CASSLPGLGLLFF
TGTGCCAGCAGTCTTCCGGGACTAGGGCTTTTGTTCTTC
>21|TRBD1|TRBV4-1|.|TRBJ2-5
CASSLPRETGGLSIEQETQYF
TGCGCCAGCAGCCTACCGAGGGAGACAGGGGGCTTGTCGATTGAGCAAGAGACCCAGTACTTC
>16|.|TRBV5-1|.|TRBJ2-4
CASRDTGTGSKNIQYF
TGCGCCAGCAGAGATACAGGGACGGGGTCCAAAAACATTCAGTACTTC
>15|.|TRBV20-1|few|TRBJ1-2
CSARDLNRANYGYTF
TGCAGTGCTAGAGATTTAAACAGGGCTAACTATGGCTACACCTTC
>15|.|TRBV9|few|TRBJ1-1
CASSPGGHLNTEAFF
TGTGCCAGCAGCCCCGGGGGACACTTAAACACTGAAGCTTTCTTT
>12|.|TRBV29-1|.|TRBJ2-3
CSVGPAPDTQYF
TGCAGCGTTGGGCCAGCCCCAGATACGCAGTATTTT
>13|.|TRBV7-9|few|TRBJ1-2
CASSFTGVYGYTF
TGTGCCAGCAGCTTTACGGGGGTCTATGGCTACACCTTC
>18|TRBD1|TRBV20-1|.|TRBJ1-1
CSARKWLRDRHSNTEAFF
TGCAGTGCTAGAAAATGGCTGAGGGACAGACATTCGAACACTGAAGCTTTCTTT
>13|.|TRBV5-1|few|TRBJ2-1
CASEQGGYNEQFF
TGCGCCAGCGAACAGGGAGGCTACAATGAGCAGTTCTTC
>16|TRBD1|TRBV5-6|.|TRBJ2-1
CASSRAGTGGRDEQFF
TGTGCCAGCAGCCGGGCCGGGACAGGGGGCAGAGATGAGCAGTTCTTC
>16|.|TRBV19|.|TRBJ2-1
CASSISQASSYNEQFF
TGTGCCAGTAGTATATCCCAGGCTAGCTCCTACAATGAGCAGTTCTTC
>14|.|TRBV9|few|TRBJ2-1
CASSVGRSGNEQFF
TGTGCCAGCAGCGTAGGTAGGTCCGGCAATGAGCAGTTCTTC
>13|.|TRBV12-3/TRBV12-4|once|TRBJ1-1
CASKRGANTEAFF
TGTGCCAGCAAGCGGGGGGCGAACACTGAAGCTTTCTTT
>12|TRBD1|TRBV12-3/TRBV12-4|.|TRBJ1-1
CASRGQGQGTFF
TGTGCCAGCAGAGGCCAGGGACAGGGAACTTTCTTT
>17|TRBD2|TRBV5-1|.|TRBJ2-1
CASSLEPLAGVGDEQFF
TGCGCCAGCAGCTTGGAACCCCTAGCGGGGGTGGGGGATGAGCAGTTCTTC
>15|TRBD1|TRBV6-2/TRBV6-3|few|TRBJ2-7
CASSYSPDRAHEQYF
TGTGCCAGCAGTTACTCGCCGGACAGGGCCCACGAGCAGTACTTC
>14|.|TRBV29-1|.|TRBJ2-1
CSSGHLDAYNEQFF
TGCAGCTCGGGACATTTGGATGCCTACAATGAGCAGTTCTTC
>16|TRBD2|TRBV6-5|few|TRBJ2-7
CASSYPIAAGDYEQYF
TGTGCCAGCAGTTACCCGATAGCAGCGGGAGATTACGAGCAGTACTTC
>13|.|TRBV5-1|.|TRBJ2-5
CASSDSPKETQYF
TGCGCCAGCAGCGACTCACCAAAGGAGACCCAGTACTTC
>12|.|TRBV20-1|.|TRBJ2-1
CSAKRGTAHQFF
TGCAGTGCTAAGCGCGGTACGGCACATCAGTTCTTC
>15|TRBD2|TRBV19|few|TRBJ2-1
CASSPGTSGYGEQFF
TGTGCCAGTAGTCCAGGGACTAGCGGGTACGGTGAGCAGTTCTTC
>15|TRBD1|TRBV7-7|.|TRBJ2-5
CASSLAPGGEETQYF
TGTGCCAGCAGCTTAGCGCCAGGGGGAGAGGAGACCCAGTACTTC
>16|.|TRBV7-8|.|TRBJ1-5
CASSASLGNSNQPQHF
TGTGCCAGCAGCGCTAGCCTGGGGAATAGCAATCAGCCCCAGCATTTT
>15|TRBD2|TRBV10-1|.|TRBJ2-5
CASSLRGGVGETQYF
TGCGCCAGCAGCTTGCGGGGGGGCGTCGGGGAGACCCAGTACTTC
>15|.|TRBV5-1|.|TRBJ2-5
CASSLEGSYQETQYF
TGCGCCAGCAGCTTGGAGGGGTCGTACCAAGAGACCCAGTACTTC
>18|.|TRBV12-3/TRBV12-4|many|TRBJ2-7
CASSGDRGTSVSIYEQYF
TGTGCCAGCAGTGGGGACCGGGGCACGTCGGTTTCGATCTACGAGCAGTACTTC